The rows below give T cell receptor beta chains drawn from one sample of a study of lymphopenia after photon versus proton radiotherapy. TCRdb's copy holds only in-frame clones and misses some; the assay was immunoSEQ multiplex PCR. The sample includes some 170,000 clones, about 88% seen only once; the top ten take around 4.5%. The sample was peripheral blood, taken from a patient treated with photon-based radiotherapy. The source is a man aged 50 to 59 with gastric cancer. Each CDR3 is given with its conserved first and last residue. The order of the fields is clone size, J gene, D gene, CDR3 length, V gene, CDR3 DNA, CDR3 protein. The D gene is left open where the match is weak. Not every row has a clone size; where given, it reads once, few, many or a size class.

-	TRBJ2-7	TRBD2	15	TRBV7-9	TGTGCCAGCAGCTTAGTGGCTAGCGGGGACTACGAGCAGTACTTC	CASSLVASGDYEQYF
-	TRBJ1-2	-	12	TRBV6-5	TGTGCCAGCAGTTACGTGGGCGGTGGCTACACCTTC	CASSYVGGGYTF
few	TRBJ1-5	-	15	TRBV7-9	TGTGCCAGCAGCTTAGAGGGGGTGAGCAATCAGCCCCAGCATTTT	CASSLEGVSNQPQHF
-	TRBJ2-2	-	15	TRBV19	TGTGCCAGTAGTATGCAGGGGCTGAACACCGGGGAGCTGTTTTTT	CASSMQGLNTGELFF
-	TRBJ2-2	TRBD1	15	TRBV2	TGTGCCAGCAGTCCGAGGGACAGGGGTACCGGGGAGCTGTTTTTT	CASSPRDRGTGELFF
once	TRBJ2-2	-	15	TRBV19	TGTGCCAGTAGTCCCTACGGGGGAGGAACCGGGGAGCTGTTTTTT	CASSPYGGGTGELFF
-	TRBJ1-1	-	11	TRBV25-1	TGTGCCAGCAGGGGGGCAGGGAATGCTTTCTTT	CASRGAGNAFF
-	TRBJ2-7	-	11	TRBV28	TGTGCCAGCAGACTTAGGAACGAGCAGTACTTC	CASRLRNEQYF
-	TRBJ2-1	-	12	TRBV19	TGTGCCAGTAGAGTGGGGTACAATGAGCAGTTCTTC	CASRVGYNEQFF
-	TRBJ2-2	-	14	TRBV6-5	TGTGCCAGCAGTTACTCTATAGGAACCGGGGAGCTGTTTTTT	CASSYSIGTGELFF
-	TRBJ2-5	TRBD1	16	TRBV19	TGTGCCAGTAGTACCGGCGGGACAGGACTTAAAGAGACCCAGTACTTC	CASSTGGTGLKETQYF
-	TRBJ1-1	-	16	TRBV5-8	TGTGCCAGCAGCCGGGGACGTATACCGACCGACACTGAAGCTTTCTTT	CASSRGRIPTDTEAFF
-	TRBJ1-1	-	16	TRBV18	TGTGCCAGCTCACCTAAGTACGTCGCGGGGGGGAGTGAAGCTTTCTTT	CASSPKYVAGGSEAFF